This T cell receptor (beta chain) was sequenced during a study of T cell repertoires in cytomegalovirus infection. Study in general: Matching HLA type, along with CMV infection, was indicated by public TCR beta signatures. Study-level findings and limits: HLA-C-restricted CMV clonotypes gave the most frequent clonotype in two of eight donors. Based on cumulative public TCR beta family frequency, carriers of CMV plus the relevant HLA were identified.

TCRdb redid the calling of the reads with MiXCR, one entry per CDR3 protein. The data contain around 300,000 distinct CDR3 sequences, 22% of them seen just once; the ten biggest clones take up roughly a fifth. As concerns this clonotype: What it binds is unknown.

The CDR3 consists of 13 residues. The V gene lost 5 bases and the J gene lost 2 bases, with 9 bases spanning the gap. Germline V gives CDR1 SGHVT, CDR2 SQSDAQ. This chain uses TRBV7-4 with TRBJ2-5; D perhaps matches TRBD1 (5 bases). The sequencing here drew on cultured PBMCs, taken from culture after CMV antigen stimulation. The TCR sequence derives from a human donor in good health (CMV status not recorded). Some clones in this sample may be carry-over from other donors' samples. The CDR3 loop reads CASSGDSQETQYF. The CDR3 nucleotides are TGTGCCAGCAGCGGCGACAGTCAAGAGACCCAGTACTTC.